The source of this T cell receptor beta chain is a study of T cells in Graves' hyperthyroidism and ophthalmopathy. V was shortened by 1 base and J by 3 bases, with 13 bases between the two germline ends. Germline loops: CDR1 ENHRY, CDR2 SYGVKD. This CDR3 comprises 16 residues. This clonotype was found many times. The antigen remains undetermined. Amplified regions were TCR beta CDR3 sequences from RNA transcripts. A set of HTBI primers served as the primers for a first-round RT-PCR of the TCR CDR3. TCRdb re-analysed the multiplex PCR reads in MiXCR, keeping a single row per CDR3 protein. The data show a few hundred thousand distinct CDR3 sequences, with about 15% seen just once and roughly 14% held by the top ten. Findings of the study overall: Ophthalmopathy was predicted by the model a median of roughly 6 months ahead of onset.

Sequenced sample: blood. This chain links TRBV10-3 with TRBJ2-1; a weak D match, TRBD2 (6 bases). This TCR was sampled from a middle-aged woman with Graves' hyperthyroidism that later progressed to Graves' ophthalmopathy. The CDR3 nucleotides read TGTGCCATCAGTGAGTACGTAGCGGCTCTCTACAATGAGCAGTTCTTC. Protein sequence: CAISEYVAALYNEQFF.